This T cell receptor beta chain was sequenced during a study of T cells after yellow fever vaccination. Study in general: Preparation of fractions with low cell numbers was performed using SMART-Seq v4 Ultra Low Input.

This clonotype was recorded at least ten times. TCRdb re-called the 5' RACE reads through MiXCR, storing one row per CDR3 protein. The sample lists 27,000 or so distinct CDR3 sequences, over 3.5% seen once, with around 40% in the top ten. This CDR3 contains 14 residues. Looked up from germline, CDR1 is ENHRY and CDR2 is SYGVKD. J lost 5 bases, V lost 3 bases, and 4 bases had no gene match. Study-level results: Clones from primary vaccination mostly reappeared after the booster (approximately 96% CD4, approximately 86% CD8). Abundant clonotypes (contaminants from the bulk population) could be present in FACS-sorted repertoires.

The sequences come from PBMCs, either bulk or a sorted T-cell subset (CD4+, CD8+, memory, or dextramer-sorted; not recorded which), collected on the day of the yellow fever booster vaccination. The chain is built from TRBV10-3 and TRBJ2-1; TRBD2 matches 7 bases. The receptor's source is a man younger than 30 who received the YFV17D yellow fever vaccine. The CDR3 coding sequence is TGTGCCATCAGTGACCCTGGGGGGGACAATGAGCAGTTCTTC. This gives the protein CAISDPGGDNEQFF.